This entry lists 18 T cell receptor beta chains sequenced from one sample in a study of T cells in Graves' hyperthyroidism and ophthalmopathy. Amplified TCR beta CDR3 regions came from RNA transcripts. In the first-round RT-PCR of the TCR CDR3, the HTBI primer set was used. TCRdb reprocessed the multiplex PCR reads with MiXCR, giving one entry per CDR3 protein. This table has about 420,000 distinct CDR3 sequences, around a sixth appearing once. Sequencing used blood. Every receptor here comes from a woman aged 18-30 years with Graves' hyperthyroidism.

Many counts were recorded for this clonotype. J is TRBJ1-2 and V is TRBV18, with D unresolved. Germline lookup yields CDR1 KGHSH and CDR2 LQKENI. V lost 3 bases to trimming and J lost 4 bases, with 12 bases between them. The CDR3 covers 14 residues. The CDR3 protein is CASSPAGSRYGYTF. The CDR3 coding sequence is TGTGCCAGCTCACCCGCCGGCTCTCGCTATGGCTACACCTTC.

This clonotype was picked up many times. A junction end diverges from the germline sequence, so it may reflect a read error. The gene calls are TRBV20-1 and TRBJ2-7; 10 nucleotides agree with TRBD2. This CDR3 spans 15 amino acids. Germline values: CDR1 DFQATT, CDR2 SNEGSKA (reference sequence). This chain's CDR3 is CSARPSGRVRDEQYF. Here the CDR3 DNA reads TGCAGTGCTAGGCCAAGCGGGAGGGTTCGCGACGAGCAATACTTC.

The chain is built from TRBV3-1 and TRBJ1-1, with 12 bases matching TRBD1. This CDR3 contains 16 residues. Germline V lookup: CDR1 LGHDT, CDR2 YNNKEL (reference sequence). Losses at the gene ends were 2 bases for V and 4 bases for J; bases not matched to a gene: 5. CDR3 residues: CASSQKAGQGATEAFF. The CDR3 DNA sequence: TGTGCCAGCAGCCAAAAAGCGGGACAGGGGGCCACTGAAGCTTTCTTT. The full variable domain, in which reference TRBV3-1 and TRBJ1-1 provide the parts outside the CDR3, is DTAVSQTPKYLVTQMGNDKSIKCEQNLGHDTMYWYKQDSKKFLKIMFSYNNKELIINETVPNRFSPKSPDKAHLNLHINSLELGDSAVYFCASSQKAGQGATEAFFGQGTRLTVV.

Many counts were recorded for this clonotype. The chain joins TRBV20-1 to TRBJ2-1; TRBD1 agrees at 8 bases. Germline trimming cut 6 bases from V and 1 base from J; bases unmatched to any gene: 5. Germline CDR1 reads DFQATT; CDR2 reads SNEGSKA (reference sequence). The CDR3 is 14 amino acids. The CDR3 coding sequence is TGCAGTGCCTCAGGGGGCTTTTCCTACAATGAGCAGTTCTTC. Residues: CSASGGFSYNEQFF.

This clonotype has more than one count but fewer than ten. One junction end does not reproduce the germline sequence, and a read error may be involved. The CDR3, as DNA: TGTGCCAGCAGTTACTCCCCGCTAGCGGGAGGGGGGAATGGGCAGTTCTTC. The encoded protein is CASSYSPLAGGGNGQFF. The chain joins TRBV6-6 to TRBJ2-1; TRBD2 matches at 12 bases. Germline CDR1 reads MNHNY; CDR2 reads SVGAGI (reference sequence). The length of the CDR3 is 17 residues.

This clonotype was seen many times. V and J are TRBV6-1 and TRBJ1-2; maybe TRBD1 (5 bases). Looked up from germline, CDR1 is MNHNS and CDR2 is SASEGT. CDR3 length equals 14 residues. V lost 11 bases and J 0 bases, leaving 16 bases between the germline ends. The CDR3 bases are TGTGCCGCCAGGGATATTACCGCTAACTATGGCTACACCTTC. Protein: CAARDITANYGYTF.

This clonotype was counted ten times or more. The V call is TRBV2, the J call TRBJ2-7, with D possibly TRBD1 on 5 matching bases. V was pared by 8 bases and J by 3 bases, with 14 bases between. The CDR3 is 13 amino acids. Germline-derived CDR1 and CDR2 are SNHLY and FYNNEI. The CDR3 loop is CASGKGVFYEQYF. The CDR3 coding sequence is TGTGCCAGCGGTAAAGGGGTTTTCTACGAGCAGTACTTC.

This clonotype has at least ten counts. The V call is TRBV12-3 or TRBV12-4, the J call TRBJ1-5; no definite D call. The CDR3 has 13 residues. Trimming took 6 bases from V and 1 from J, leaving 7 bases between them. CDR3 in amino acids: CASSRKSNQPQHF. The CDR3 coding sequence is TGTGCCAGCAGCCGAAAGAGCAATCAGCCCCAGCATTTT.

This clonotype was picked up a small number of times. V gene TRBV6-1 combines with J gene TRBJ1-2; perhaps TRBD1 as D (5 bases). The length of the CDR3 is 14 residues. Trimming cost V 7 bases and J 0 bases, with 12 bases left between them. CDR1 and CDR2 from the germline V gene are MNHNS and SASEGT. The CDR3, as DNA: TGTGCCAGCACCCGGGAGGGGTCTAACTATGGCTACACCTTC. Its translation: CASTREGSNYGYTF.

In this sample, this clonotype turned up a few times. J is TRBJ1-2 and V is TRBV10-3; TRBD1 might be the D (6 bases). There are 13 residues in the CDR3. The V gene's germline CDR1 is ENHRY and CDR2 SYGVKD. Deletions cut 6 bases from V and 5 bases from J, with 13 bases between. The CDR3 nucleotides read TGTGCCATCAGCCCAGGGGATGAGTATGGCTACACCTTC. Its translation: CAISPGDEYGYTF.

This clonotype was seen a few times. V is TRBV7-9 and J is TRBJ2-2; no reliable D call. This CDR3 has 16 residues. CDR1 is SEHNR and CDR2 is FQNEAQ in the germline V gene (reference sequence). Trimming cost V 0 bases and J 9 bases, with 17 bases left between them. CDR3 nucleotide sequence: TGTGCCAGCAGCTTAGCTGGGGTTTCGTTTTCCAGGGAGCTGTTTTTT. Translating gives CASSLAGVSFSRELFF.

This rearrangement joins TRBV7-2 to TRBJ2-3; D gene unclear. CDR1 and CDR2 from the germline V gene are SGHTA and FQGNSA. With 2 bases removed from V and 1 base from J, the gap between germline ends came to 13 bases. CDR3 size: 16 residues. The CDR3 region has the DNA TGTGCCAGCAGCTTAATTTGGGGAACGGGCACAGATACGCAGTATTTT. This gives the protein CASSLIWGTGTDTQYF.

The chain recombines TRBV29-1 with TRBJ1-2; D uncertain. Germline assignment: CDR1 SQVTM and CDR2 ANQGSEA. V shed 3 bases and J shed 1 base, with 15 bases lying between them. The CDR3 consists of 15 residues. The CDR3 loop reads CSVEPGSLFNYGYTF. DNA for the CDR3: TGCAGCGTTGAGCCCGGCAGTTTATTTAACTATGGCTACACCTTC.

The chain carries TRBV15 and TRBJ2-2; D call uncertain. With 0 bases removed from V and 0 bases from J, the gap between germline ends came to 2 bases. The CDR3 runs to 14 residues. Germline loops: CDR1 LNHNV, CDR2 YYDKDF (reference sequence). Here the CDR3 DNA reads TGTGCCACCAGCAGAGATTCGAACACCGGGGAGCTGTTTTTT. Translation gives CATSRDSNTGELFF.

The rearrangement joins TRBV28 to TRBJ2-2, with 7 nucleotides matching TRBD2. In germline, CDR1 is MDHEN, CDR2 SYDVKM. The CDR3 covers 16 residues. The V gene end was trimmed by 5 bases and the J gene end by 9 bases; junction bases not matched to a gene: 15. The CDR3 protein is CASSPAGEGPPRELFF. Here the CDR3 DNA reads TGTGCCAGCAGTCCGGCTGGGGAGGGCCCCCCCCGGGAGCTGTTTTTT. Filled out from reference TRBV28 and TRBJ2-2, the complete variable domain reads DVKVTQSSRYLVKRTGEKVFLECVQDMDHENMFWYRQDPGLGLRLIYFSYDVKMKEKGDIPEGYSVSREKKERFSLILESASTNQTSMYLCASSPAGEGPPRELFFGEGSRLTVL.

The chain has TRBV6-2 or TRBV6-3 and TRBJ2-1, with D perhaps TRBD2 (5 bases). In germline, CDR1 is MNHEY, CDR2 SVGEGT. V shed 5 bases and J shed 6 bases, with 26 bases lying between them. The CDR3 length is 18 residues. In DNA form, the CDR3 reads TGTGCCAGCAGTCGAAGGCAGGTGGAGGATCTAGTAGGCAATGAGCAGTTCTTC. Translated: CASSRRQVEDLVGNEQFF.

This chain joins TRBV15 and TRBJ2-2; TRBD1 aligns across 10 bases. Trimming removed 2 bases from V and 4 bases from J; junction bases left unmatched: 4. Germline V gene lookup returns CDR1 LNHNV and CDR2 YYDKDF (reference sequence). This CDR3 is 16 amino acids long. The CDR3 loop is CATSRPGTGVTGELFF. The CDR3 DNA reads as TGTGCCACCAGCAGACCCGGGACAGGGGTCACCGGGGAGCTGTTTTTT.

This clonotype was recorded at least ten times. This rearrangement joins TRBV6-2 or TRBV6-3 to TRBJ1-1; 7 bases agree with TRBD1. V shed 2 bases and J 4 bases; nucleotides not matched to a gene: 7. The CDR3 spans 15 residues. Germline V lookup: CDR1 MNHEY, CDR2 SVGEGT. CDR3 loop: CASSYRGRGGTEAFF. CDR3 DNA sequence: TGTGCCAGCAGTTACCGGGGCAGGGGGGGCACTGAAGCTTTCTTT.